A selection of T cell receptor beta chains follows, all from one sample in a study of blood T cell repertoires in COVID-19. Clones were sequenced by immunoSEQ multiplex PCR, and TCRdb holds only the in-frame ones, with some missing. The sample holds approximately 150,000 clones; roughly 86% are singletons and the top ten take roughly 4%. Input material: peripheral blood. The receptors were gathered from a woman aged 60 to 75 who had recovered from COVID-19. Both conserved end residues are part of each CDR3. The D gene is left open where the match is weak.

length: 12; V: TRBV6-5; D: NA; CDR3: CASSSVNTEAFF
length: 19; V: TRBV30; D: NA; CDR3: CAWNYFGSYAGASGNTIYF
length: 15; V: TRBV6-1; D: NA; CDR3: CASSEFKGVAGELFF
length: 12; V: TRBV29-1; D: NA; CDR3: CSVEWETDTQYF
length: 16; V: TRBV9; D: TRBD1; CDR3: CASSSPGTGFTQPQHF
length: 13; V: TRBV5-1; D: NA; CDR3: CASSLGQNEKLFF
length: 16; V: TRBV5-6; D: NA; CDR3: CASSLGFSSYNSPLHF
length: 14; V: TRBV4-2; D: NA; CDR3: CASSQAGTGEEQYF
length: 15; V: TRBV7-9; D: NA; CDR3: CASSLDGAMNTEAFF
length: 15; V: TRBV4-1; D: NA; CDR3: CASSQDPRGGRGYTF
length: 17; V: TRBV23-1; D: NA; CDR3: CASSQSRPRHIIYEQYF
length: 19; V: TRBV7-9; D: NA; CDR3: CASSLIGGDRPATNEKLFF
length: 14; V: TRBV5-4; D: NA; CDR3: CASSLEEYNSPLHF
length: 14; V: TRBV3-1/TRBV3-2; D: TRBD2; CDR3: CASSPSGGYNEQFF
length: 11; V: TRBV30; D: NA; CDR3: CAWSGAYDYTF
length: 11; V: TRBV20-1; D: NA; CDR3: CSAGGGVKQFF
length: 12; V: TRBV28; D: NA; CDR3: CASSLGRVEQYF
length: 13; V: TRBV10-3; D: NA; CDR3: CAISDATGNEQFF
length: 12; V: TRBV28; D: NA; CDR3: CASSPGNPIPTF
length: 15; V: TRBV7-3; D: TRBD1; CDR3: CASSLMGQPGDEQFF
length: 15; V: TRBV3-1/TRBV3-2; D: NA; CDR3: CASSQVGLGNQPQHF
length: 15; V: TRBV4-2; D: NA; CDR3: CASSSRGGSTDTQYF
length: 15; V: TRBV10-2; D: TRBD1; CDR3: CASSESGGTGLGYTF
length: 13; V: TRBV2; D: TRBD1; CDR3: CASRAQGAGEQFF
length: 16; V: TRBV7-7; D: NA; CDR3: CASSLSSGNRDNEQFF
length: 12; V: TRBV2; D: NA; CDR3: CARVDTNYGYTF
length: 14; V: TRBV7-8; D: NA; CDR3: CASSLWRLNTEAFF
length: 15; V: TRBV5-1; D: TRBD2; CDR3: CASSLLGGGDNEQFF
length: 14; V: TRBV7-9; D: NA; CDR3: CASSPRQMNSPLHF
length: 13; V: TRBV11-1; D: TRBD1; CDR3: CASSVGQGYGYTF
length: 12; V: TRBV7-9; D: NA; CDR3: CASSFTNQPQHF
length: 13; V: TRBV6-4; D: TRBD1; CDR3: CASSYQGANEQFF
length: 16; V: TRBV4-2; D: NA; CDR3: CASRSAWGRGQETQYF
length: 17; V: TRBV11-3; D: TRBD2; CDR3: CASSLGPSGGATGELFF
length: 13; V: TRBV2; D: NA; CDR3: CASSEYLAWPQYF
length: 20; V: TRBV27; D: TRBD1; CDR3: CASSFGTKGQGMGVNTEAFF
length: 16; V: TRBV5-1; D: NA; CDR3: CASSHNRAKGANVLTF
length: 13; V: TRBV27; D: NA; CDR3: CASSRASLGGYTF
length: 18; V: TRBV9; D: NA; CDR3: CASSATHGLPPSTDTQYF
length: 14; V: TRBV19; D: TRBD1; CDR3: CASSPDRVTGELFF
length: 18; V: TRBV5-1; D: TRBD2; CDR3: CASSARLAGGTSTDTQYF
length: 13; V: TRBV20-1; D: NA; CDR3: CSASPSHNSPLHF
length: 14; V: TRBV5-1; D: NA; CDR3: CASSLGQPTGELFF
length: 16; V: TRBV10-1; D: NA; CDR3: CAIGRQVTPDSYEQYF
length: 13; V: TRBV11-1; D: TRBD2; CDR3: CASSLGAGDEQFF
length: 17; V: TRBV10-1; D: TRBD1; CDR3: CASSEPTGAVDTGELFF
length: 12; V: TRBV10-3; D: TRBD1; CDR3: CAIRTGDSPLHF
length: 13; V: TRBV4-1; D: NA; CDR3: CASSQFGTASQFF
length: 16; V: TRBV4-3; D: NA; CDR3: CASSQGTWGNTGELFF
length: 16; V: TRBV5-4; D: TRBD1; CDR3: CASSSPRWDSQETQYF
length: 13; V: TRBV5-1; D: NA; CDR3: CASSEGTSNEQFF
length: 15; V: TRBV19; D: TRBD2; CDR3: CASSAGTSGAYEQYF
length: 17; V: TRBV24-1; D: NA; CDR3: CATSDSTITGSNQPQHF
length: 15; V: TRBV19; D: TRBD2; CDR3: CASSSSGEVTGELFF
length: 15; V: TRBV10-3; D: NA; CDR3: CAISDGEGQWETQYF
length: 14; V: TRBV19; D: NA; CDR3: CASSIVGSYSPLHF
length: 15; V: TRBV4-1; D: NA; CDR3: CASSQGGGANYGYTF
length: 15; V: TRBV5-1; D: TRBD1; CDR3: CASSNDGQGSETQYF